This T cell receptor beta chain was obtained from a study of cytomegalovirus exposure and HLA in healthy donors. 13 Jbeta primers and 60 Vbeta primers were used for the PCR. Repertoires were generated with immunoSEQ multiplex PCR, while TCRdb's copy carries only in-frame clones and drops some. This table holds roughly 80,000 clones, around 82% found once. Trimming removed 6 bases from V and 0 bases from J; junction bases left unmatched: 4. CDR3 length: 15 residues. In germline, CDR1 is SGHTA, CDR2 FQGTGA. The receptor was derived from a middle-aged man in good health and CMV-seronegative. The specimen sequenced was PBMCs. The rearrangement links TRBV7-3 to TRBJ2-1; 8 bases fit TRBD2. Written as DNA, the CDR3 is TGTGCCAGCAGGATAAGCGGGAGCTCCTACAATGAGCAGTTCTTC. It codes for CASRISGSSYNEQFF. Based on the CDR3 plus reference TRBV7-3 and TRBJ2-1, the full variable domain is GAGVSQTPSNKVTEKGKYVELRCDPISGHTALYWYRQSLGQGPEFLIYFQGTGAADDSGLPNDRFFAVRPEGSVSTLKIQRTERGDSAVYLCASRISGSSYNEQFFGPGTRLTVL.